This T cell receptor beta chain originates from a study of cytomegalovirus exposure and HLA in healthy donors. Overall study findings and caveats: As was reported, the classifier diagnosed cytomegalovirus status with high specificity and sensitivity. Later analysis identified 15,000 to 20,000 TCR beta sequences associated with HLA alleles, using a false discovery rate threshold of 0.05. Investigators reported 150 to 200 TCR beta chains as tied to cytomegalovirus.

The primer mix had 60 Vbeta and 13 Jbeta primers. The repertoire was sequenced with immunoSEQ multiplex PCR; TCRdb's copy has only in-frame clones and lacks some. The sample data list 120,000 to 150,000 clones. On this clone: Antigen: not known.

J gave up 3 bases and V 7 bases, and 4 bases lay outside the gene matches. Germline CDR1 SGHRS, CDR2 YFSETQ. The CDR3 covers 13 residues. This chain uses TRBV5-1 with TRBJ2-1; the match to TRBD2 covers 7 bases. This receptor was obtained from a woman aged 18-29 years in good health and CMV-seronegative. The material sequenced was PBMCs. The CDR3 DNA reads as TGCGCCAGCGCGCGGGAGAACTACAATGAGCAGTTCTTC. Residues: CASARENYNEQFF.